This is a list of T cell receptor beta chains from one sample in a study of T cell responses to AZD1222 COVID-19 vaccine. Repertoires were generated with immunoSEQ multiplex PCR, while TCRdb's copy carries only in-frame clones and drops some. The sample lists approximately 80,000 clones, approximately 90% seen once, with over 3% in the top ten. This sample comprised peripheral blood, obtained 28 days after the second AZD1222 dose. Every receptor here comes from an adult who received the AZD1222 COVID-19 vaccine. CDR3s include the opening cysteine and the closing phenylalanine or tryptophan. The order of the fields is CDR3 protein, CDR3 DNA, J gene, V gene, D gene, clone size. A D gene is named only where the DNA matches it firmly. Some rows have no size entry. The others give once, few or many, or a class for an expanded clone.

CASSPGQGESSFEKLFF,TGTGCCAGCAGCCCGGGACAGGGGGAAAGCAGTTTTGAAAAACTGTTTTTT,TRBJ1-4,TRBV5-8,TRBD1,-
CASSPGSGNTIYF,TGTGCCAGTAGTCCAGGCTCTGGAAACACCATATATTTT,TRBJ1-3,TRBV19,-,-
CASSLDSGLVAEAFF,TGTGCCAGCAGCTTAGATTCGGGTTTGGTCGCTGAAGCTTTCTTT,TRBJ1-1,TRBV7-2,-,-
CASSSGTGGNGYTF,TGCGCCAGCTCTTCCGGGACAGGGGGTAATGGCTACACCTTC,TRBJ1-2,TRBV5-1,TRBD1,-
CAISEFAEKNTGELFF,TGTGCCATCAGTGAGTTTGCGGAGAAAAACACCGGGGAGCTGTTTTTT,TRBJ2-2,TRBV10-3,-,-
CASRPSGLGDTQYF,TGTGCCAGCAGACCATCGGGTTTGGGGGATACGCAGTATTTT,TRBJ2-3,TRBV6-5,-,-
CASSLGGNYGQPQHF,TGCGCCAGCAGCTTGGGCGGGAACTACGGTCAGCCCCAGCATTTT,TRBJ1-5,TRBV5-1,-,-
CASSLGVDQGTFYGYTF,TGTGCCAGCAGTTTAGGGGTGGACCAGGGGACTTTCTATGGCTACACCTTC,TRBJ1-2,TRBV28,-,-
CASSLDRGDYTF,TGCGCCAGCAGCTTGGACAGGGGCGACTACACCTTC,TRBJ1-2,TRBV5-1,TRBD1,-
CASSPLQGDTDTQYF,TGTGCCAGCAGTCCATTACAGGGTGACACAGATACGCAGTATTTT,TRBJ2-3,TRBV2,-,-
CASSLRGTDTQYF,TGTGCCAGCAGTTTACGCGGTACAGATACGCAGTATTTT,TRBJ2-3,TRBV27,-,-
CASSQDTDPWRTEAFF,TGTGCCAGCAGCCAAGATACGGACCCCTGGAGGACTGAAGCTTTCTTT,TRBJ1-1,TRBV3-1/TRBV3-2,-,-
CASSEGLGLYRTDTQYF,TGTGCCAGCAGCGAAGGACTAGGCCTATATCGCACAGATACGCAGTATTTT,TRBJ2-3,TRBV13,TRBD2,once
CASNSPLRDYGYTF,TGTGCCAGCAACTCCCCCCTTAGGGACTATGGCTACACCTTC,TRBJ1-2,TRBV7-2,-,once
CASSLVTGVSGNTIYF,TGTGCCAGCAGCTTAGTGACAGGTGTCTCTGGAAACACCATATATTTT,TRBJ1-3,TRBV7-2,-,-
CASSGTVTSYEQYF,TGCGCCAGCAGCGGGACGGTGACTTCCTACGAGCAGTACTTC,TRBJ2-7,TRBV5-1,-,-
CASSQGIAKNIQYF,TGTGCCAGCAGCCAAGGCATTGCCAAAAACATTCAGTACTTC,TRBJ2-4,TRBV4-2,-,-
CASSNGQGEINIQYF,TGTGCCAGCAGTAATGGACAGGGGGAAATAAACATTCAGTACTTC,TRBJ2-4,TRBV2,TRBD1,-
CASADREASEAFF,TGTGCCAGCGCCGACAGGGAGGCCTCTGAAGCTTTCTTT,TRBJ1-1,TRBV6-5,TRBD1,once
CASSDGQGNTEAFF,TGTGCCAGCAGTGATGGCCAGGGGAACACTGAAGCTTTCTTT,TRBJ1-1,TRBV2,-,-
CASSQESRGRLGYTF,TGTGCCAGCAGCCAAGAAAGCAGGGGGCGCTTGGGCTACACCTTC,TRBJ1-2,TRBV4-2,TRBD1,-
CASTMGANSPLHF,TGTGCCAGCACTATGGGGGCGAATTCACCCCTCCACTTT,TRBJ1-6,TRBV6-6,-,-
CASSFGGLVDEQYF,TGTGCCAGCAGCTTTGGGGGCTTGGTCGACGAGCAGTACTTC,TRBJ2-7,TRBV11-1,-,-
CASSGDRDVWNEQFF,TGTGCCAGCAGCGGGGACAGGGACGTTTGGAATGAGCAGTTCTTC,TRBJ2-1,TRBV6-2/TRBV6-3,TRBD1,once
CASSYSNRGPRGDQPQHF,TGTGCCAGCAGTTACTCGAATCGGGGACCCCGAGGGGATCAGCCCCAGCATTTT,TRBJ1-5,TRBV6-2/TRBV6-3,-,-
CASSLEETQYF,TGTGCCAGCAGCTTGGAAGAGACCCAGTACTTC,TRBJ2-5,TRBV5-4,-,-
CASSDVPRRGNEKLFF,TGCGCCAGCAGCGACGTCCCTAGGCGGGGTAATGAAAAACTGTTTTTT,TRBJ1-4,TRBV10-1,-,-
CASSRLGGRNTGELFF,TGTGCCAGCAGCAGACTCGGGGGAAGGAACACCGGGGAGCTGTTTTTT,TRBJ2-2,TRBV7-9,-,-
CASSPAAPTDTQYF,TGCGCCAGCAGCCCAGCGGCTCCCACAGATACGCAGTATTTT,TRBJ2-3,TRBV5-1,-,-
CASSPQPAGGNEKLFF,TGTGCCAGCTCACCCCAACCTGCGGGGGGTAATGAAAAACTGTTTTTT,TRBJ1-4,TRBV18,-,-
CASRKSGGTSGRDTQYF,TGTGCCAGCAGAAAATCGGGGGGCACAAGCGGGAGAGATACGCAGTATTTT,TRBJ2-3,TRBV2,TRBD2,once
CASSSLTANTEAFF,TGCGCCAGCAGCTCGTTGACGGCGAACACTGAAGCTTTCTTT,TRBJ1-1,TRBV5-1,-,once
CASISGGEAKNIQYF,TGTGCCAGCATATCAGGGGGCGAAGCCAAAAACATTCAGTACTTC,TRBJ2-4,TRBV6-5,TRBD1,-
CSVGDGTNTEAFF,TGCAGCGTTGGGGACGGAACGAACACTGAAGCTTTCTTT,TRBJ1-1,TRBV29-1,-,-
CASSVNWAPYENSPLHF,TGTGCCAGCTCAGTCAACTGGGCGCCGTACGAGAATTCACCCCTCCACTTT,TRBJ1-6,TRBV18,-,-
CSAGDRGYGYTF,TGCAGCGCCGGGGACAGGGGCTATGGCTACACCTTC,TRBJ1-2,TRBV29-1,TRBD1,-
CASSLGSNQPQHF,TGTGCCAGCAGTTTGGGTAGCAATCAGCCCCAGCATTTT,TRBJ1-5,TRBV12-3/TRBV12-4,-,-
CASSLSSRVLEYGYTF,TGTGCCAGCAGCTTATCGTCCAGGGTGTTGGAATATGGCTACACCTTC,TRBJ1-2,TRBV7-6,-,-
CASSEIGNNEKLFF,TGTGCCAGCAGTGAGATAGGGAACAATGAAAAACTGTTTTTT,TRBJ1-4,TRBV2,-,-
CSATRGDRTDTQYF,TGCAGCGCTACCAGGGGGGATAGAACAGATACGCAGTATTTT,TRBJ2-3,TRBV29-1,-,-
CASSRGPPQNSPLHF,TGTGCCAGCTCAAGGGGCCCACCCCAGAATTCACCCCTCCACTTT,TRBJ1-6,TRBV18,-,once
CASSQREGGGEQYF,TGCGCCAGCAGCCAGAGGGAGGGAGGGGGCGAGCAGTACTTC,TRBJ2-7,TRBV4-3,-,-
CASNNREGSNQPQHF,TGTGCCAGCAACAATAGGGAGGGCTCAAATCAGCCCCAGCATTTT,TRBJ1-5,TRBV7-9,-,-
CASSTPLTGELFF,TGTGCCAGCAGCACCCCTTTAACAGGGGAGCTGTTTTTT,TRBJ2-2,TRBV5-6,-,-
CASSPRTSEETQYF,TGTGCCAGCAGCCCTAGGACTAGTGAGGAGACCCAGTACTTC,TRBJ2-5,TRBV5-4,TRBD2,-
CASSDRGLAGAGNEQFF,TGTGCCAGCAGCGATCGTGGGCTAGCGGGAGCGGGAAATGAGCAGTTCTTC,TRBJ2-1,TRBV3-1/TRBV3-2,TRBD2,-
CASARTGLPYEQYF,TGTGCCAGCGCAAGGACGGGACTTCCCTACGAGCAGTACTTC,TRBJ2-7,TRBV11-3,-,-
CASSQGDGDQPQHF,TGTGCCAGCAGCCAAGGGGACGGTGATCAGCCCCAGCATTTT,TRBJ1-5,TRBV14,-,-
CASSSLTQTQYF,TGTGCCAGCAGCAGTCTAACCCAGACGCAGTATTTT,TRBJ2-3,TRBV7-9,-,-
CASSQDRVDTEAFF,TGTGCCAGCAGCCAGGACAGGGTGGACACTGAAGCTTTCTTT,TRBJ1-1,TRBV9,TRBD1,-
CASSLERLGLIEQYF,TGTGCCAGCAGCTTGGAGAGACTAGGATTGATAGAGCAGTACTTC,TRBJ2-7,TRBV9,-,many
CASSPLGQEAEKLFF,TGTGCCAGCAGCCCCCTGGGACAGGAGGCAGAAAAACTGTTTTTT,TRBJ1-4,TRBV9,TRBD1,-
CASNRQRGATEAFF,TGTGCCAGCAACCGCCAAAGAGGCGCCACTGAAGCTTTCTTT,TRBJ1-1,TRBV2,-,-
CASSLDGNSPLHF,TGTGCCAGCAGCTTGGACGGGAATTCACCCCTCCACTTT,TRBJ1-6,TRBV7-9,-,-
CASSSPGQPQHF,TGTGCCAGCAGTTCCCCAGGTCAGCCCCAGCATTTT,TRBJ1-5,TRBV28,-,-
CASSLEGTVYNSPLHF,TGTGCCAGCAGCTTAGAAGGGACCGTCTATAATTCACCCCTCCACTTT,TRBJ1-6,TRBV7-6,-,-
CASSLSWTEAFF,TGTGCCAGCAGCTTATCTTGGACTGAAGCTTTCTTT,TRBJ1-1,TRBV7-9,-,-
CASSRGQGEVLGYTF,TGTGCCAGCTCACGCGGACAGGGGGAAGTTCTGGGCTACACCTTC,TRBJ1-2,TRBV18,TRBD1,-